This TCR beta chain originates from a study of blood T cell repertoires in COVID-19 (dated by TCRdb to 2019 to 2021). For the study in its entirety: Samples from collaborators originated in the United States, Italy and Spain and spanned both the acute and convalescent phases of COVID-19. The prospective study material was composed of cDNA or gDNA derived from T cells, B-cell-depleted T cells, or PBMCs. Subjects who had been exposed to COVID-19, were actively infected with it, or had recovered from it provided the deeply sampled blood TCRbeta repertoires that made up the dataset. The repertoires were released in a freely available public database meant as a resource for research on the immune response to SARS-CoV-2. Samples were obtained from the ongoing ImmuneRACE study (first 160 participants) and from 1,000 to 1,500 subjects provided by 6 global collaborators. Nearly every sample came with metadata listing a de-identified subject ID, COVID-19 status, age in years and sex. HLA class I and class II types, where available, came from metadata supplied by the sample provider rather than from assay-based typing. Results and caveats for the whole study, not just this receptor: The amount of clinical and demographic metadata varied by source and participant and was provided uncurated.

Concerning this clone itself: Its antigen specificity is not known. No base qualities exist here, and no much larger clone lies one base off it.

Trimming removed 6 bases from V and 5 bases from J; the gene matches leave 9 bases unexplained. The germline V gene sets CDR1 to MNHEY and CDR2 to SVGAGI. The CDR3 holds 14 amino acids from the cysteine to the phenylalanine. Just the 42-base CDR3 DNA is kept, in frame starting at base 1. The collaborating institutions used their own protocols to collect whole blood in K2EDTA tubes. For TCRbeta analysis, collaborators shipped samples as frozen whole blood, isolated PBMCs, or DNA extracted from either of those sample types. TCRbeta CDR3 regions were amplified from genomic DNA using the immunoSEQ Assay, a bias-controlled multiplex PCR. Concerning the study's data processing: Nucleated cell counts per sample were estimated from amplification of reference gene primers within the assay. To quantify the absolute abundance of each unique TCRbeta CDR3 rearrangement, sequence reads were collapsed and filtered. For each sample, productive Simpson clonality was calculated as the square root of Simpson's diversity index across productive rearrangements. TCRdb obtained this table from immuneACCESS and retained in-frame rearrangements with V and J assigned. These tables miss some clones; where compared with another copy, unresolved V genes account for less than half of the shortfall, and the remainder is unexplained. That table gives V, J and clone size, and the DNA gave D and trimming. For this sample the table gives around 51,000 clones, of which 90% were detected only once. The ten largest make up under 6.5% of the sample.

Here the chain combines TRBV6-5 and TRBJ1-2, with TRBD1 identical over 7 junction bases. The specimen sequenced was peripheral blood. The receptor's source is a man aged 65 to 85 with acute or convalescent COVID-19. The DNA reads as follows: TGTGCCAGCAGCGGACTGACAGGGTTATATGGCTACACCTTC. It specifies CASSGLTGLYGYTF.